This T cell receptor (beta chain) was recorded in a study of shared clonotypes between healthy human individuals (dated by TCRdb to 2018 to 2021). About the full investigation: The cohort included three men and a couple of women between 18 and 49 years of age. Leukapheresis yielded between about 0.94 and 9 billion PBMCs per donor. For each donor, CD4 naive and CD4 memory were each given three plates, CD8 naive was given two plates, and CD8 memory was given one plate. To increase sequencing depth and limit assay-specific biases, different laboratories used diverse techniques to prepare libraries and sequence TCR repertoires. To estimate repertoire size and how much clonotype sharing occurs between individuals, the study deeply sequenced the blood TCR repertoires of roughly 5 healthy adults.

TCR CDR3 regions were amplified from genomic DNA by multiplex PCR using the deep immunoSEQ assay. Extracted genomic DNA from each cell subset was spread evenly across all wells of several immunoSEQ 96-well plates, with each plate serving as a replicate. Each replicate PCR for sorted subsets received 150 to 250 ng genomic DNA, equal to about 30,000 T cell genomes. The purified libraries were quantified using a Qubit 3.0 fluorometer, sized with a Bioanalyzer 2100, and then quantified again using the KAPA Library Quantification kit. Each immunoSEQ 96-well plate was sequenced on its own single-read 150-cycle Illumina NextSeq 550 flow cell. The original methods were these. The immunoSEQ output contained only junctional sequences without quality scores, so filtering could not match that applied to full-length reads. Sequences were annotated with PyIR, a Python wrapper for IgBLAST v1.9, using IMGT germline references to assign V/J genes and CDR3. Any read was removed if the V/J assignment was weak (E-value above 1e-6), the CDR3 was missing, or the read contained stop codons, out-of-frame junctions, or ambiguous translated residues. V3J clonotypes were defined by identical inferred V gene, J gene, and CDR3 amino acid sequence. The percentage overlap between two repertoires was calculated by dividing the number of shared unique clonotypes by the size of the smaller repertoire. Repertoire richness was assessed with RTK rarefaction, the Chao1 estimator, and Recon v2.1 estimates of unobserved clonotypes. OLGA was used to compute generation probabilities for all TCRbeta clonotypes that the gDNA method yielded from a few donors. Drawn from immuneACCESS, this table holds only the in-frame rearrangements with V and J called that TCRdb kept. Clones are partly lost; checked studies trace under half to an unresolved V gene and leave the rest unexplained. The V and J calls and clone size were taken over from that table, and D and trimming were inferred from the DNA. This sample holds 950,000 to 1,100,000 clones; approximately 76% were observed only once. Roughly 1.4% of the sample is in the top ten clones.

Donors were healthy HIV-negative adults with no recently reported acute infections or vaccinations. All donors were Caucasian adults living in Nashville, Tennessee, USA. Magnetic negative selection was used to enrich CD4+ T cells, after which naive cells were positively selected on CD45RA and the negative fraction became the memory subset. Blood was collected by leukapheresis, and PBMCs were isolated by Ficoll-Histopaque density gradient centrifugation and then cryopreserved in liquid nitrogen vapor phase. Analytical flow cytometry was used to check the purity and quantity of every magnetically sorted T cell population. From each sorted fraction, genomic DNA was isolated and quantified by UV absorbance on a Nanodrop 2000c. About this clone itself: The antigen this receptor binds is unknown. Base qualities are missing; no much larger clone stands one base away.

The junction shows trimming of 7 bases on V and 6 bases on J, plus 16 bases between the germline ends. The CDR3 spans 13 residues, from the cysteine through the phenylalanine. CDR3 DNA only is kept here, 39 bases in frame from base 1. Sequences SEHNR (CDR1) and FQNEAQ (CDR2) are obtained from the germline V gene (reference sequence). What the study reported, not specific to this receptor: The genetic and exposure-history diversity represented was limited by the small number of donors. Compared with non-shared clonotypes, clonotypes shared by all four sorted-subset donors had higher generation probabilities. Pairwise subsampling indicated that sequencing depth was expected to affect the degree of clonotype sharing among donors. Even with the large sequencing depth, rarefaction of the sorted-subset datasets indicated that sequencing was incomplete. Sampling was restricted to blood, and TCR repertoires in tissues likely differ from the TCR repertoires found in blood. Sharing across a few donors was observed for around 4.8% of naive CD4, 3.5% of naive CD8, over 2% of memory CD4, and about 0.38% of memory CD8 clonotypes. Larger estimated clonotype richness was generally found for naive subsets than for memory subsets.

This receptor was obtained from a young man in good health. The sequencing sample was made of memory CD4+ T cells sorted from blood. The sample's cell subset or site label, decoded: CD45RA-negative fraction. The chain was built from TRBV7-9 and TRBJ2-7; the D gene is perhaps TRBD1, on 6 matching bases. The CDR3 here reads CASNGQTGAEQYF. Here is the DNA: TGTGCCAGCAATGGACAGACGGGCGCCGAGCAGTACTTC.